The 13 T cell receptor beta chains reported below all come from one sample, sequenced in a study of T cell responses to AZD1222 COVID-19 vaccine. Only in-frame clones appear in the TCRdb table, and some are missing; sequencing was by immunoSEQ multiplex PCR. Of about 190,000 clones in the sample, approximately 91% are singletons; the top ten hold roughly 0.99%. The source was peripheral blood, collected on day 0 of AZD1222 vaccination. The receptors shown here come from an adult in good health.

The rearrangement links TRBV7-9 to TRBJ2-1, with 7 bases aligning to TRBD1. The CDR3 length is 15 residues. Germline V CDR1 and CDR2: SEHNR, FQNEAQ (reference sequence). Trimming cost V 1 base and J 4 bases; bases outside gene matches: 4. CDR3 coding DNA: TGTGCCAGCAGCTTAGTCCGGGGACAGTACAATGAGCAGTTCTTC. It codes for CASSLVRGQYNEQFF. The whole variable domain, remainder taken from reference TRBV7-9 and TRBJ2-1, is DTGVSQNPRHKITKRGQNVTFRCDPISEHNRLYWYRQTLGQGPEFLTYFQNEAQLEKSRLLSDRFSAERPKGSFSTLEIQRTEQGDSAMYLCASSLVRGQYNEQFFGPGTRLTVL.

This clone was seen once. The V and J genes are TRBV7-6 and TRBJ1-1, with no clear D. V was shortened by 1 base and J by 4 bases, with 7 bases between the two germline ends. CDR1 is SGHVS and CDR2 is FNYEAQ in the germline V gene. The CDR3 extends over 13 amino acids. The CDR3 loop reads CASSLVAGTEAFF. DNA of the CDR3: TGTGCCAGCAGCTTAGTAGCGGGCACTGAAGCTTTCTTT.

The chain recombines TRBV2 with TRBJ2-7; unclear D gene. The CDR3 spans 13 residues. The V end was cut by 1 base, the J end by 5 bases, with 9 bases between. Germline CDR1 reads SNHLY; CDR2 reads FYNNEI. CDR3 sequence reads: CASSEEGPHEQYF. CDR3 sequence (DNA): TGTGCCAGCAGTGAAGAGGGTCCCCACGAGCAGTACTTC.

The V gene is TRBV5-6, the J gene TRBJ2-3; D remains ambiguous. With 3 bases removed from V and 0 bases from J, the gap between germline ends came to 8 bases. CDR3 length: 14 amino acids. Germline values: CDR1 SGHDT, CDR2 YYEEEE. Here the CDR3 reads CASSYSASTDTQYF. The CDR3 DNA sequence: TGTGCCAGCAGCTATAGTGCTAGCACAGATACGCAGTATTTT. Full variable domain (remainder filled in from reference TRBV5-6 and TRBJ2-3): DAGVTQSPTHLIKTRGQQVTLRCSPKSGHDTVSWYQQALGQGPQFIFQYYEEEERQRGNFPDRFSGHQFPNYSSELNVNALLLGDSALYLCASSYSASTDTQYFGPGTRLTVL.

The genes are TRBV1 and TRBJ2-7; the table calls TRBD2, which could not be checked here. TRBV1 is a pseudogene locus. The CDR3 runs 18 residues. The CDR3 spells CTSIFFREAALWSYEQYF. In DNA form, the CDR3 reads TGCACCAGCATCTTCTTCCGGGAGGCCGCCCTTTGGTCCTACGAGCAGTACTTC.

The J gene is TRBJ1-2, the V gene TRBV27, with TRBD1 as a possible D gene (5 bases). The CDR3 has 13 residues. Germline V gene data show CDR1 as MNHEY and CDR2 as SMNVEV (reference sequence). Trimming shortened V by 6 bases and J by 5 bases, and 13 bases separated the two germline ends. The CDR3 coding sequence is TGTGCCAGCAGACCGGGACCGGCGTATGGCTACACCTTC. It translates to CASRPGPAYGYTF.

The chain is built from TRBV2 and TRBJ2-3; no reliable D call. V gave up 4 bases and J gave up 6 bases, with 11 bases separating them. Germline assignment: CDR1 SNHLY and CDR2 FYNNEI. The CDR3 consists of 13 residues. The CDR3 DNA reads TGTGCCAGCAGTGCGATAGTTCCGGATACGCAGTATTTT. Translating it yields CASSAIVPDTQYF.

V and J are TRBV6-6 and TRBJ2-2, with D perhaps TRBD1 (6 bases). The CDR3 length is 13 residues. CDR1 is MNHNY and CDR2 is SVGAGI in the germline V gene (reference sequence). The germline V and J ends were trimmed by 6 bases and 6 bases, with 11 bases remaining between them. The CDR3 sequence: CASRLQGAGELFF. In nucleotides, the CDR3 is TGTGCCAGCAGACTACAGGGTGCCGGGGAGCTGTTTTTT.

The chain joins TRBV2 to TRBJ1-2; no definite D call. The V gene lost 6 bases and the J gene lost 6 bases, with 20 bases spanning the gap. The CDR3 contains 15 residues. Germline V gene sequence: CDR1 SNHLY, CDR2 FYNNEI. The CDR3 region is CASRATRVLSDGYTF. CDR3 DNA: TGTGCCAGCAGGGCGACACGGGTCCTTTCTGATGGCTACACCTTC.

The table lists this clone with a few counts. The chain uses TRBV7-8 and TRBJ1-1; D not certain. Germline CDR1 SGHVS, CDR2 FQNEAQ. This CDR3 contains 14 residues. Between the trimmed V and J ends, which lost 5 bases and 1 base, there was a span of 11 bases. As DNA, the CDR3 is TGTGCCAGCAGCCCGCAGAACAGGAACACTGAAGCTTTCTTT. Protein sequence: CASSPQNRNTEAFF.

J is TRBJ2-3 and V is TRBV5-1, with 12 positions matching TRBD2. The junction had 4 bases not matched to a gene; V was cut back by 7 bases and J by 4 bases. The CDR3 length is 14 residues. CDR1 is SGHRS and CDR2 is YFSETQ in the germline V gene. The CDR3 nucleotides are TGCGCCAGCGAACTAGCGGGGGGCTCAGATACGCAGTATTTT. Protein: CASELAGGSDTQYF. The variable domain in full, with the rest retrieved from reference TRBV5-1 and TRBJ2-3, is KAGVTQTPRYLIKTRGQQVTLSCSPISGHRSVSWYQQTPGQGLQFLFEYFSETQRNKGNFPGRFSGRQFSNSRSEMNVSTLELGDSALYLCASELAGGSDTQYFGPGTRLTVL.

The chain employs TRBV27 and TRBJ1-4; D not certain. Germline V gives CDR1 MNHEY, CDR2 SMNVEV (reference sequence). The CDR3 is 14 residues long. The ends were cut back, 6 bases at V and 5 bases at J, with 13 bases in the middle. The CDR3 spells CASSLVGSNEKLFF. CDR3 DNA: TGTGCCAGCAGCCTCGTAGGTTCGAATGAAAAACTGTTTTTT.

This chain links TRBV27 with TRBJ2-7, with TRBD1 matching over 7 bases. CDR3 length: 12 residues. Germline CDR1 and CDR2: MNHEY and SMNVEV (reference sequence). J was trimmed by 2 bases and V by 7 bases; bases with no gene match: 2. The CDR3 here is CASKDRAYEQYF. For the CDR3, the DNA is TGTGCCAGCAAAGACAGGGCCTACGAGCAGTACTTC.